This TCR beta chain was sequenced for a study of memory CD4+ T cells and cytomegalovirus serostatus. Study-wide context: This sample comes from healthy Belgian adults, eight or nine CMV seropositive, around 26 seronegative. General study results and limits: Each of fewer than 80 CMV-associated TCRbeta sequences occurred in one to five individuals.

Some clones are missing from TCRdb's copy, which holds only in-frame ones; the method was immunoSEQ multiplex PCR. This sample yields 60,000 or so clones, of which roughly 84% are seen a single time; about 0.48% belongs to the top ten. Note on this clone: No antigen is known for it.

The sort gate was single viable CD3+CD4+CD8-CD45RO+ cells for memory CD4+ T cells. After thawing, CD4+ T cells were positively selected. CDR1 is KGHSH and CDR2 is LQKENI in the germline V gene. V dropped 5 bases and J dropped 1 base, with 11 bases sitting between them. The CDR3 sequence is 14 residues long. This TCR was recovered from an adult in good health and CMV-seronegative. Some clones in this sample may be carry-over from other donors' samples. The chain employs TRBV18 and TRBJ1-1; D unclear. The sequencing input was memory CD4+ T cells from blood. The CDR3 protein is CASSEGIRNTEAFF. CDR3 DNA: TGTGCCAGCTCAGAAGGGATCAGGAACACTGAAGCTTTCTTT.